The 27 T cell receptor beta chains below come from one sample, sequenced in a study of cytomegalovirus exposure and HLA in healthy donors. The primer mix had 60 Vbeta and 13 Jbeta primers. The protocol was immunoSEQ multiplex PCR, while the TCRdb copy is restricted to in-frame clones and leaves out a portion. Among over 75,000 clones listed, about a tenth were seen once. Sequences were obtained from PBMCs. The receptors originated from a middle-aged man in good health and CMV-seropositive.

This clone was detected a few times. The chain recombines TRBV28 with TRBJ1-6; TRBD1 aligns across 9 bases. The CDR3 is made up of 14 amino acids. Germline values: CDR1 MDHEN, CDR2 SYDVKM. The J segment lost 5 bases and the V segment lost 11 bases, leaving 7 bases of the junction unmatched. The CDR3 spells CASGQGQNNSPLHF. DNA for the CDR3: TGTGCCTCGGGACAGGGACAGAATAATTCACCCCTCCACTTT.

The chain is built from TRBV19 and TRBJ2-2, with TRBD1 matching 10 bases. The CDR3 totals 17 residues. J gave up 3 bases and V 7 bases, and 11 bases lay outside the gene matches. Germline V gene sequence: CDR1 LNHDA, CDR2 SQIVND (reference sequence). CDR3 in DNA: TGTGCCAGTATAGACAGGGGGCGAGTTTTTTACACCGGGGAGCTGTTTTTT. Translation gives CASIDRGRVFYTGELFF.

In this sample, this clone turned up a few times. The chain recombines TRBV7-2 with TRBJ1-5; D is uncertain. This CDR3 has 14 amino acids. The V end lost 1 base, the J end lost 2 bases, and 6 bases lay between the germline ends. Per germline, CDR1 SGHTA and CDR2 FQGNSA. The CDR3 loop is CASSLGAGNQPQHF. The CDR3 DNA reads as TGTGCCAGCAGCTTAGGGGCAGGCAATCAGCCCCAGCATTTT.

This clone was detected a few times. The rearrangement uses TRBV5-1 and TRBJ2-1; no definite D call. Per the germline V gene, CDR1 is SGHRS and CDR2 is YFSETQ. Trimming cost V 1 base and J 5 bases, with 10 bases left between them. The CDR3 covers 14 residues. The CDR3 is CASSLHYKNNEQFF. The CDR3 DNA sequence: TGCGCCAGCAGCTTGCACTACAAAAACAATGAGCAGTTCTTC.

This chain uses TRBV19 with TRBJ2-7, with TRBD2 matching over 8 bases. CDR1 and CDR2 (germline): LNHDA, SQIVND (reference sequence). V lost 5 bases, J lost 3 bases, and 6 bases stayed unmatched. The CDR3 covers 14 residues. The CDR3 DNA follows: TGTGCCAGTAGTCGAGCGGGAGTTCACTACGAGCAGTACTTC. Translating it yields CASSRAGVHYEQYF.

A few counts support this clone. V usage is TRBV19 and J usage is TRBJ2-1; 12 bases match TRBD2. There are 15 residues in the CDR3. Germline CDR1 LNHDA, CDR2 SQIVND (reference sequence). Trimming removed 10 bases from V and 7 bases from J; junction bases left unmatched: 11. The CDR3 here is CATAGGLAGQNEQFF. CDR3 in DNA: TGTGCCACCGCGGGTGGACTAGCGGGGCAAAATGAGCAGTTCTTC.

This clone has only a few counts. J is TRBJ1-5 and V is TRBV2; 8 nucleotides match TRBD1. This CDR3 has 16 residues. The trim removed 4 bases at V and 6 bases at J, leaving 11 bases unmatched. Looked up from germline, CDR1 is SNHLY and CDR2 is FYNNEI. The CDR3 region is CASSAVGQGAFQPQHF. CDR3 DNA sequence: TGTGCCAGCAGTGCTGTTGGCCAGGGGGCCTTTCAGCCCCAGCATTTT.

This clone turned up a few times. The chain couples TRBV9 to TRBJ1-1; a possible D gene is TRBD1 (6 bases). Deletions cut 0 bases from V and 0 bases from J, with 15 bases between. The germline gives CDR1 SGDLS, CDR2 YYNGEE. CDR3 length: 17 amino acids. In nucleotides, the CDR3 is TGTGCCAGCAGCGTAGGGTACAGGGCTGGGATGAACACTGAAGCTTTCTTT. Translated, it gives CASSVGYRAGMNTEAFF.

At least ten counts were recorded for this clone. Other DNA sequences within the sample encode an identical CDR3. The V and J genes are TRBV4-3 and TRBJ2-1; D may be TRBD2 (5 bases). The germline CDR1 and CDR2 sequences are LGHNA and YSLEER. V lost 1 base to trimming and J lost 1 base, with 8 bases between them. CDR3 length: 15 amino acids. CDR3 nucleotide sequence: TGCGCCAGCAGCCAAGGAGGGAGTTCCTACAATGAGCAGTTCTTC. It specifies CASSQGGSSYNEQFF.

This clone was seen a handful of times. The rearrangement links TRBV5-6 to TRBJ2-7, with TRBD1 as a possible D gene (6 bases). With 3 bases removed from V and 0 bases from J, the gap between germline ends came to 10 bases. The germline gives CDR1 SGHDT, CDR2 YYEEEE. The CDR3 covers 14 residues. The CDR3 DNA sequence: TGTGCCAGCAGCTACCGGGACAACTCCTACGAGCAGTACTTC. This gives the protein CASSYRDNSYEQYF.

This clone was observed a handful of times. The chain is built from TRBV7-2 and TRBJ1-1; the D is unclear. The CDR3 has 12 amino acids. Germline V gene lookup returns CDR1 SGHTA and CDR2 FQGNSA. V was pared by 5 bases and J by 7 bases, with 11 bases between. DNA of the CDR3: TGTGCCAGCAGCGTGTCTACGGGTGAAGCTTTCTTT. Its protein product is CASSVSTGEAFF.

V and J are TRBV27 and TRBJ1-3; 7 bases match TRBD1. The J segment lost 0 bases and the V segment lost 3 bases, leaving 8 bases of the junction unmatched. The CDR3 totals 17 residues. Germline V gives CDR1 MNHEY, CDR2 SMNVEV (reference sequence). CDR3 protein: CASSFSGTAGSGNTIYF. The CDR3 DNA sequence: TGTGCCAGCAGTTTCTCCGGGACAGCCGGCTCTGGAAACACCATATATTTT.

There are a few counts of this clone. CDR3 residues: CASSLSWGSRDGYTF. The DNA of the CDR3 is TGTGCCAGCAGTTTATCGTGGGGCTCTCGTGATGGCTACACCTTC. This chain joins TRBV27 and TRBJ1-2, with D perhaps matching TRBD1 (5 bases). The CDR3 extends over 15 amino acids. V was clipped by 0 bases and J by 6 bases, with 14 bases between them. CDR1 and CDR2 from the germline V gene are MNHEY and SMNVEV (reference sequence).

This clone was seen only a few times. This sequence joins TRBV4-3 and TRBJ2-5; no definite D call. Germline assignment: CDR1 LGHNA and CDR2 YSLEER. Deletions cut 0 bases from V and 5 bases from J, with 16 bases between. The CDR3 sequence is 16 residues long. The CDR3 nucleotides are TGCGCCAGCAGCCAAGATTTCGGTGGCGTGGAGGAGACCCAGTACTTC. It yields the protein CASSQDFGGVEETQYF.

Only a few counts were recorded for this clone. The chain links TRBV28 to TRBJ1-4; D is perhaps TRBD1 (5 bases). V shed 7 bases and J shed 7 bases, with 22 bases lying between them. Germline V gene data show CDR1 as MDHEN and CDR2 as SYDVKM. CDR3 size: 16 residues. The CDR3 sequence: CASTSGGKRLSEKLFF. CDR3 coding DNA: TGTGCCAGCACCTCGGGGGGAAAGAGGTTAAGTGAAAAACTGTTTTTT.

This clone was seen only a few times. The gene calls are TRBV27 and TRBJ2-3, with 10 bases fitting TRBD2. CDR1 MNHEY and CDR2 SMNVEV come from the germline V gene (reference sequence). This CDR3 region has 16 residues. J was trimmed by 0 bases and V by 2 bases; bases with no gene match: 2. CDR3 residues: CASSLRTSGSTDTQYF. The CDR3 region has the DNA TGTGCCAGCAGTTTAAGGACTAGCGGAAGCACAGATACGCAGTATTTT.

This clone appeared many times. The gene calls are TRBV7-9 and TRBJ1-3; 9 bases are a match to TRBD1. Germline lookup yields CDR1 SEHNR and CDR2 FQNEAQ (reference sequence). V shed 6 bases, J shed 0 bases, and the junction held 12 bases outside the gene matches. The CDR3 totals 18 residues. CDR3 protein: CASRPNRGQGTSGNTIYF. The CDR3 DNA follows: TGTGCCAGCAGGCCCAATAGGGGACAGGGAACCTCTGGAAACACCATATATTTT.

The rearrangement uses TRBV5-4 and TRBJ2-7, with TRBD1 matching over 7 bases. The CDR3 runs to 15 residues. Germline V gene data show CDR1 as SGHNT and CDR2 as YYREEE (reference sequence). The V gene end was trimmed by 3 bases and the J gene end by 6 bases; junction bases not matched to a gene: 12. CDR3 loop: CASSSPGTEPGEQYF. The CDR3 DNA reads TGTGCCAGCAGCTCTCCCGGGACAGAGCCTGGCGAGCAGTACTTC.

The V and J genes are TRBV19 and TRBJ1-4; D gene unclear. Germline lookup yields CDR1 LNHDA and CDR2 SQIVND (reference sequence). The V end was cut by 5 bases, the J end by 0 bases, with 10 bases between. There are 15 residues in the CDR3. CDR3: CASSGGFATNEKLFF. The CDR3 coding sequence is TGTGCCAGTAGTGGCGGATTTGCAACTAATGAAAAACTGTTTTTT.

This clone was seen a few times. The chain combines TRBV2 with TRBJ2-2; 9 bases line up with TRBD1. This CDR3 is 16 amino acids long. V gave up 6 bases and J gave up 1 base; unmatched junction bases: 6. Germline CDR1 reads SNHLY; CDR2 reads FYNNEI. CDR3 region: CASSTGQGMNTGELFF. In DNA form, the CDR3 reads TGTGCCAGCAGCACTGGACAGGGGATGAACACCGGGGAGCTGTTTTTT.

The genes are TRBV2 and TRBJ2-7; 9 bases are shared with TRBD2. The germline gives CDR1 SNHLY, CDR2 FYNNEI. The CDR3 extends over 14 amino acids. Germline trimming cut 4 bases from V and 3 bases from J; bases unmatched to any gene: 4. The CDR3 sequence: CASSATTSGYEQYF. As DNA, the CDR3 is TGTGCCAGCAGTGCGACGACTAGCGGCTACGAGCAGTACTTC.

This clone was observed a handful of times. The chain employs TRBV29-1 and TRBJ2-7; D is possibly TRBD2 (5 bases). Per the germline V gene, CDR1 is SQVTM and CDR2 is ANQGSEA. The CDR3 loop spans 13 amino acids. Trimming cost V 3 bases and J 2 bases, with 11 bases left between them. Here the CDR3 DNA reads TGCAGCGTTGACGGTGACGGGGCCTACGAGCAGTACTTC. As protein: CSVDGDGAYEQYF.

The CDR3 spells CASSQDKGAGPGVDTQYF. The CDR3 DNA sequence: TGCGCCAGCAGCCAAGATAAAGGAGCGGGTCCCGGAGTGGATACGCAGTATTTT. The V gene is TRBV4-1, the J gene TRBJ2-3; tentatively, D is TRBD2 (6 bases). This CDR3 is built from 18 residues. CDR1 is MGHRA, CDR2 YSYEKL, per germline. V was clipped by 0 bases and J by 6 bases, with 22 bases between them.

The chain joins TRBV6-1 to TRBJ2-6, with TRBD1 matching over 8 bases. CDR1 MNHNS and CDR2 SASEGT come from the germline V gene. CDR3 length: 15 amino acids. The trim removed 8 bases at V and 5 bases at J, leaving 8 bases unmatched. The CDR3: CASGAGGGRANVLTF. The DNA of the CDR3 is TGTGCCAGCGGGGCAGGGGGCGGGAGGGCCAACGTCCTGACTTTC.

This clone was found a few times. The chain combines TRBV4-3 with TRBJ2-1; 9 nucleotides line up with TRBD2. After removal of 4 bases from V and 7 bases from J, the junction contained 11 bases not matched to a gene. Per the germline V gene, CDR1 is LGHNA and CDR2 is YSLEER. The CDR3 length is 16 residues. In DNA form, the CDR3 reads TGCGCCAGCAGCCCTAGCGGGACTAGTACTGCAAATGAGCAGTTCTTC. Amino acid sequence: CASSPSGTSTANEQFF.

This clone was found a few times. The rearrangement joins TRBV11-2 to TRBJ2-1; a weak D match, TRBD2 (5 bases). The germline V gene encodes CDR1 SGHAT and CDR2 FQNNGV. This CDR3 is 11 amino acids long. Trimming took off 10 bases at V and 4 bases at J, with 8 bases between the two ends. CDR3 residues: CATGFYNEQFF. CDR3 in DNA: TGTGCCACGGGGTTTTACAATGAGCAGTTCTTC.

This sequence joins TRBV28 and TRBJ1-1, with D hard to call. This CDR3 has 15 residues. The ends were cut back, 4 bases at V and 2 bases at J, with 14 bases in the middle. Germline CDR1 is MDHEN and CDR2 is SYDVKM. The CDR3 DNA sequence: TGTGCCAGCAGTTCCCCGTTGACAAGAAACACTGAAGCTTTCTTT. Translated, it gives CASSSPLTRNTEAFF.